The 25 T cell receptor beta chains below were found in one sample sequenced in a study of T cell responses to AZD1222 COVID-19 vaccine. This table comes from immunoSEQ multiplex PCR, and its TCRdb copy is limited to in-frame clones, with some not included. The sample yields 150,000 to 200,000 clones, roughly 87% seen once. The specimen was peripheral blood, collected on day 0 of AZD1222 vaccination. Receptor source: an adult in good health.

The chain uses TRBV5-1 and TRBJ2-5; D remains ambiguous. Trimming left V 0 bases short and J 4 bases short, with 13 bases between. This CDR3 is built from 15 residues. Germline V CDR1 and CDR2: SGHRS, YFSETQ. The chain's CDR3 is CASSLAPATGETQYF. The DNA for the CDR3 is TGCGCCAGCAGCTTGGCCCCGGCCACCGGAGAGACCCAGTACTTC.

The chain carries TRBV6-1 and TRBJ2-1; 12 bases are a match to TRBD2. Trimming removed 0 bases from V and 4 bases from J; junction bases left unmatched: 4. Germline assignment: CDR1 MNHNS and CDR2 SASEGT. The CDR3 is made up of 17 amino acids. The CDR3 here is CASSEASGTSGYNEQFF. The CDR3 coding sequence is TGTGCCAGCAGTGAAGCTTCGGGGACTAGCGGGTACAATGAGCAGTTCTTC.

The genes are TRBV3-1 (or the pseudogene TRBV3-2) and TRBJ2-2; 9 bases fit TRBD1. V trimming: 6 bases; J trimming: 5 bases; junction bases outside the gene matches: 7. CDR3 length: 15 residues. CDR1 is LGHDT and CDR2 is YNNKEL in the germline V gene (reference sequence). The CDR3 DNA reads as TGTGCCAGCAGTCGTGACAGGGGGATTACCGGGGAGCTGTTTTTT. It specifies CASSRDRGITGELFF.

A remark on this clone: The sample carries other DNA sequences with the same CDR3. This chain uses TRBV19 with TRBJ2-1, with 13 bases matching TRBD2. CDR1 LNHDA and CDR2 SQIVND come from the germline V gene (reference sequence). Trimming removed 6 bases from V and 3 bases from J; junction bases left unmatched: 2. This CDR3 is built from 15 residues. The CDR3 here is CASSRTSGSYNEQFF. CDR3 coding DNA: TGTGCCAGTAGCCGGACTAGCGGGAGCTACAATGAGCAGTTCTTC.

This chain uses TRBV6-5 with TRBJ2-2; D unclear. The CDR3 loop spans 15 amino acids. Germline V gene sequence: CDR1 MNHEY, CDR2 SVGAGI. Trimming removed 8 bases from V and 1 base from J, with 14 bases in between. The CDR3 region is CASAPPVGNTGELFF. The CDR3 DNA reads TGTGCCAGCGCCCCCCCGGTAGGGAACACCGGGGAGCTGTTTTTT.

The rearrangement uses TRBV5-1 and TRBJ2-5; D is possibly TRBD2 (6 bases). There are 13 residues in the CDR3. The V gene's germline CDR1 is SGHRS and CDR2 YFSETQ. V shed 1 base and J shed 7 bases, with 11 bases lying between them. The CDR3 DNA sequence: TGCGCCAGCAGCTTGACGGGAGCGGGGACCCAGTACTTC. Its translation: CASSLTGAGTQYF.

The J gene is TRBJ1-1, the V gene TRBV27, with D perhaps TRBD1 (5 bases). In germline, CDR1 is MNHEY, CDR2 SMNVEV (reference sequence). Trimming shortened V by 4 bases and J by 0 bases, and 9 bases separated the two germline ends. The CDR3 contains 14 residues. The DNA of the CDR3 is TGTGCCAGCAGTTCGGGGGTCATGAACACTGAAGCTTTCTTT. Residues: CASSSGVMNTEAFF.

The chain couples TRBV21-1 to TRBJ2-3; no DNA check was done on the table's D call, TRBD2. TRBV21-1 is a recognized pseudogene. The length of the CDR3 is 17 residues. CDR3 protein: CASSKGGLGGRTDTQYF. The CDR3 nucleotides read TGTGCCAGCAGCAAAGGGGGGTTAGGCGGGAGGACAGATACGCAGTATTTT.

The chain couples TRBV11-3 to TRBJ2-7, with D possibly TRBD2 on 5 matching bases. Germline CDR1 is SGHNT and CDR2 is YENEEA. V was shortened by 5 bases and J by 3 bases, with 11 bases between the two germline ends. The CDR3 is made up of 13 amino acids. The CDR3 is CASSRDLGYEQYF. CDR3 in DNA: TGTGCCAGCAGCCGGGATCTAGGCTACGAGCAGTACTTC. Complete variable domain (other parts from reference TRBV11-3 and TRBJ2-7): EAGVVQSPRYKIIEKKQPVAFWCNPISGHNTLYWYLQNLGQGPELLIRYENEEAVDDSQLPKDRFSAERLKGVDSTLKIQPAELGDSAVYLCASSRDLGYEQYFGPGTRLTVT.

The chain uses TRBV5-1 and TRBJ2-7; D ambiguous. The germline V gene has CDR1 SGHRS and CDR2 YFSETQ. CDR3 size: 13 residues. Trimming left V 0 bases short and J 6 bases short, with 10 bases between. The CDR3 nucleotides are TGCGCCAGCAGCTTGGGGAGCTACCTCGAGCAGTACTTC. It codes for CASSLGSYLEQYF.

The rearrangement links TRBV7-9 to TRBJ2-5, with TRBD2 matching 8 bases. Germline V lookup: CDR1 SEHNR, CDR2 FQNEAQ (reference sequence). CDR3 length: 15 residues. V shed 0 bases and J 5 bases; nucleotides not matched to a gene: 5. The CDR3 DNA is TGTGCCAGCAGCTTAGCGGAGACTAGCGAGGAGACCCAGTACTTC. Amino acid sequence: CASSLAETSEETQYF.

J is TRBJ2-1 and V is TRBV11-3; no reliable D call. Germline V gene sequence: CDR1 SGHNT, CDR2 YENEEA. The CDR3 runs 13 residues. Trimming took 1 base from V and 5 from J, leaving 6 bases between them. The CDR3 DNA reads as TGTGCCAGCAGCTTAGGGCTGGACAATGAGCAGTTCTTC. It yields the protein CASSLGLDNEQFF.

The CDR3 loop is CASSWDREAGELFF. CDR3 coding DNA: TGTGCCAGCAGTTGGGACAGGGAAGCCGGGGAGCTGTTTTTT. J is TRBJ2-2 and V is TRBV3-1 (or the pseudogene TRBV3-2); 9 bases align to TRBD1. Trimming removed 6 bases from V and 6 bases from J; junction bases left unmatched: 5. CDR1 and CDR2 (germline): LGHDT, YNNKEL (reference sequence). This CDR3 region has 14 residues.

The chain joins TRBV24-1 to TRBJ1-5, with TRBD1 matching 7 bases. From germline, CDR1 is KGHDR and CDR2 SFDVKD. CDR3 size: 16 residues. The V segment lost 4 bases and the J segment 4 bases; nucleotides outside the gene matches: 9. The DNA of the CDR3 is TGTGCCACCAGTGACCGGGACAGCGGCGAGAATCAGCCCCAGCATTTT. Its translation: CATSDRDSGENQPQHF.

The V gene is TRBV5-6, the J gene TRBJ1-2, with D uncertain. The CDR3 is 14 amino acids. With 3 bases removed from V and 4 bases from J, the gap between germline ends came to 13 bases. From germline, CDR1 is SGHDT and CDR2 YYEEEE. The chain's CDR3 is CASSWPPAPYGYTF. CDR3 DNA sequence: TGTGCCAGCAGCTGGCCCCCAGCACCCTATGGCTACACCTTC. Looking up the rest from reference TRBV5-6 and TRBJ1-2 gives the full variable domain: DAGVTQSPTHLIKTRGQQVTLRCSPKSGHDTVSWYQQALGQGPQFIFQYYEEEERQRGNFPDRFSGHQFPNYSSELNVNALLLGDSALYLCASSWPPAPYGYTFGSGTRLTVV.

This clone was detected only a few times. The chain links TRBV4-2 to TRBJ2-7; D unclear. Trimming removed 0 bases at V and 7 bases at J, with 10 bases between. Germline V gene data show CDR1 as LGHNA and CDR2 as YNFKEQ. The CDR3 has 13 residues. In nucleotides, the CDR3 is TGTGCCAGCAGCCAAGATAACCGGCGGGAGCAGTACTTC. Protein product: CASSQDNRREQYF.

The chain combines TRBV28 with TRBJ1-5; 7 bases fit TRBD1. Germline V gene sequence: CDR1 MDHEN, CDR2 SYDVKM. The CDR3 totals 16 residues. The trim removed 2 bases at V and 6 bases at J, leaving 10 bases unmatched. CDR3 in amino acids: CASSLVGLGGPQPQHF. The DNA for the CDR3 is TGTGCCAGCAGTTTAGTAGGGTTAGGGGGCCCTCAGCCCCAGCATTTT. Full variable domain (remainder filled in from reference TRBV28 and TRBJ1-5): DVKVTQSSRYLVKRTGEKVFLECVQDMDHENMFWYRQDPGLGLRLIYFSYDVKMKEKGDIPEGYSVSREKKERFSLILESASTNQTSMYLCASSLVGLGGPQPQHFGDGTRLSIL.

The genes are TRBV19 and TRBJ1-2, with 12 bases fitting TRBD1. Germline lookup yields CDR1 LNHDA and CDR2 SQIVND (reference sequence). Trimming at V came to 5 bases and at J to 6 bases, leaving 10 bases not matched to a gene. The CDR3 totals 16 residues. CDR3 protein: CASSPGQGARRNGYTF. CDR3 sequence (DNA): TGTGCCAGTAGTCCGGGACAGGGGGCGCGTAGGAATGGCTACACCTTC.

This CDR3 is CAISESVWESSNTGELFF. The CDR3 region has the DNA TGTGCCATCAGTGAGTCTGTTTGGGAAAGCTCCAACACCGGGGAGCTGTTTTTT. This chain joins TRBV10-3 and TRBJ2-2; D gene uncertain. Germline values: CDR1 ENHRY, CDR2 SYGVKD. Trimming took 0 bases from V and 2 from J, leaving 16 bases between them. The CDR3 runs to 18 residues.

This clone was detected a few times. The chain links TRBV6-5 to TRBJ2-7; possibly TRBD1 for D (6 bases). The CDR3 covers 16 residues. V gave up 2 bases and J gave up 2 bases, with 16 bases separating them. CDR1 MNHEY and CDR2 SVGAGI come from the germline V gene. In DNA form, the CDR3 reads TGTGCCAGCAGTTACCCGGCCCCAGGGGCCCCCTACGAGCAGTACTTC. Its translation: CASSYPAPGAPYEQYF.

The rearrangement joins TRBV3-1 (or the pseudogene TRBV3-2) to TRBJ2-7; D is ambiguous. V gave up 0 bases and J gave up 3 bases, with 3 bases separating them. This CDR3 comprises 12 residues. Per the germline V gene, CDR1 is LGHDT and CDR2 is YNNKEL (reference sequence). Here the CDR3 DNA reads TGTGCCAGCAGCCAAGAACACTACGAGCAGTACTTC. This sequence encodes CASSQEHYEQYF.

A few counts support this clone. The chain is built from TRBV2 and TRBJ2-7; TRBD1 is a possible D gene (6 bases). V lost 6 bases and J lost 0, with 12 bases in between. CDR3 size: 14 residues. Germline V CDR1 and CDR2: SNHLY, FYNNEI. The CDR3: CASSGTRSSYEQYF. CDR3 DNA: TGTGCCAGCAGCGGGACACGGAGCTCCTACGAGCAGTACTTC.

V is TRBV6-6 and J is TRBJ2-4, with 9 bases fitting TRBD1. V shed 5 bases, J shed 8 bases, and the junction held 4 bases outside the gene matches. This CDR3 has 13 amino acids. In germline, CDR1 is MNHNY, CDR2 SVGAGI (reference sequence). In DNA form, the CDR3 reads TGTGCCAGCAGTCCGGGACAGGGTTACATTCAGTACTTC. Its translation is CASSPGQGYIQYF.

The rearrangement links TRBV27 to TRBJ2-1; the match to TRBD1 covers 7 bases. J gave up 3 bases and V 6 bases, and 11 bases lay outside the gene matches. This CDR3 region has 16 residues. The germline CDR1 and CDR2 sequences are MNHEY and SMNVEV (reference sequence). DNA of the CDR3: TGTGCCAGCAGCACCCGACAGGGAAGGAGCTACAATGAGCAGTTCTTC. Protein product: CASSTRQGRSYNEQFF.

This clone was found a few times. V usage is TRBV5-4 and J usage is TRBJ2-5, with D perhaps matching TRBD2 (5 bases). The CDR3 is 15 residues long. Trimming pared 3 bases from V and 0 bases from J, leaving 12 bases between. Germline lookup yields CDR1 SGHNT and CDR2 YYREEE (reference sequence). In DNA, the CDR3 is TGTGCCAGCAGCTCCCAGACGGGAAACCAAGAGACCCAGTACTTC. Amino acids: CASSSQTGNQETQYF.